This T cell receptor beta chain was identified during a study of T-cell memory formation after mild COVID-19 (dated by TCRdb to the early 2020s). In the study overall: TCR sequence clusters from the two donors were found to be largely donor specific. In a couple of donors, T-cell clones that expanded and contracted after mild COVID-19 were tracked by sequencing TCRalpha and TCRbeta repertoires over time. The cohort comprised two young, previously healthy adult volunteers, one female and one male.

A word on this clonotype: Its binding antigen is unknown. No much larger clone is present one base from it, and per-base qualities are unavailable.

Ficoll-Paque density gradient centrifugation was used to isolate PBMCs. Trimming takes 5 bases from V and 1 base from J, and the germline ends sit 7 bases apart. Sequences SEHNR (CDR1) and FQNEAQ (CDR2) are obtained from the germline V gene (reference sequence). Taken from cysteine to phenylalanine, the CDR3 has 13 residues. Solely the CDR3 DNA is kept, with 39 bases framed from the first base. TCRdb lists the instrument as Illumina NovaSeq 6000. TCRalpha and TCRbeta cDNA libraries were built by 5'RACE with constant-segment primers, adding sample barcodes and unique molecular identifiers. RNA was extracted from every sample with Trizol reagent. Amplification of the libraries took two PCR steps, and the second step added a second sample barcode plus Illumina TruSeq adapters. Sequencing of the libraries was done on an Illumina NovaSeq, producing 2 x 150 bp paired-end reads. As for how the authors treated the data: With migec v1.2.7, reads were demultiplexed and then collapsed into UMI-guided consensus sequences. Using mixcr v2.1.11, UMI consensuses were aligned to TRA and TRB V and J templates and then assembled into clonotypes. Expanded or contracted clonotypes were those called significant by both edgeR and NoisET, with noise models trained on biological replicates. For edgeR calls, the thresholds were a false discovery rate-adjusted p below 0.01 and a log2 fold-change of 1. As an exploratory analysis of dynamics, max-normalized trajectories of the 1000 most abundant clonotypes were examined by PCA with hierarchical clustering. Each responding clone was given a CD4 or CD8 phenotype based on the CD4+ and CD8+ repertoires, which had been sequenced separately. TCRdb reanalyzed the raw reads on its own, using fastp at Q25 for trimming and MiXCR for clone calling, and kept in-frame beta chains. Entries are consolidated by CDR3 protein sequence, retaining the most common genes and DNA. The V and J calls here are based on TCRdb, not the publication. The sample table contains 470,000 or so distinct CDR3 sequences; only one count was recorded for 18% of them. Roughly 21% of the sample goes to the ten largest clones.

What the authors observed across the whole study: The study covered only two mild cases, and larger cohorts including severe cases with pre-infection samples were considered necessary. Contracting CD4+ clones were located mainly in the CM and EM memory subsets, whereas CD8+ clones were found to be enriched in EMRA. Balanced CD4/CD8 phenotypes were observed for clones contracting from day 15 to 85, whereas a bias towards CD4+ was observed for a second wave of clones expanding from day 15 to 37. SARS-CoV-2 specificity was not confirmed for the second-wave clones peaking on day 37. The detection of some responding clones in pre-infection memory suggests that pre-existing cross-reactive memory T cells joined the SARS-CoV-2 response.

The TCR comes from a man in his late teens or twenties who had mild COVID-19 (a few samples of this study predate the infection). The sample titles of this study are shuffled in the database, so cell type and time point are left out; the donor was told from shared clones. This chain joins TRBV7-9 to TRBJ2-3, with the D segment identity uncertain. Specimen: PBMCs or a T cell subset sorted from them (not recorded which). The nucleotide sequence is given as TGTGCCAGCAGCACCCCGGGCACAGATACGCAGTATTTT. It translates to CASSTPGTDTQYF.